This TCR beta chain was obtained from a study of PD-L1 blockade in urothelial cancer. Germline V gives CDR1 GTSNPN, CDR2 SVGIG (reference sequence). The V gene lost 3 bases and the J gene lost 1 base, with 9 bases spanning the gap. The CDR3 runs 13 residues. As for time point: peripheral blood 6 weeks after treatment start. Pretreatment and on-treatment samples were taken, numbering 1 to 8 per patient. TCRdb's copy holds only in-frame clones and misses some; the assay was immunoSEQ multiplex PCR. The sample contains about 39,000 clones, roughly 82% of which appear only once. Material: PBMCs, obtained around atezolizumab (anti-PD-L1) treatment. This sequence was found in a man in his forties or fifties with urothelial cancer. The chain couples TRBV30 to TRBJ1-1, with a weak D call TRBD1 (5 bases). CDR3 protein: CAWRQGRNTEAFF. The DNA for the CDR3 is TGTGCCTGGAGGCAGGGCCGGAACACTGAAGCTTTCTTT.